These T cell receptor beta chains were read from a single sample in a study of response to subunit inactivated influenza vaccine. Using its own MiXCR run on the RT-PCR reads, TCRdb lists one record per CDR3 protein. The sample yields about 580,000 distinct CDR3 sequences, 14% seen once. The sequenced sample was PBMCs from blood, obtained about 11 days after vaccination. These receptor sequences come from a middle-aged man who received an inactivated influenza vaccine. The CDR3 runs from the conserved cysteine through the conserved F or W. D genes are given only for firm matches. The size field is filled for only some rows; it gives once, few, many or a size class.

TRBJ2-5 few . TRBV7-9 CASSLADPKRPVSF TGTGCCAGCAGCTTGGCTGACCCCAAGAGACCGGTGTCCTTC
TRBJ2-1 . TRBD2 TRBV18 CASSFGRTSGHNEQFF TGTGCCAGCTCCTTCGGGCGGACTAGCGGGCACAATGAGCAGTTCTTC
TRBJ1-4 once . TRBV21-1 CASNDRREEKLFF TGTGCCAGCAACGACAGGAGGGAGGAAAAACTGTTTTTT
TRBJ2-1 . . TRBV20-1 CSAEGLPNEQFF TGCAGTGCAGAGGGACTTCCCAATGAGCAGTTCTTC
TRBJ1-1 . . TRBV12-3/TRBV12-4 CASSLVGGLVNTEAFF TGTGCCAGCAGTTTAGTAGGGGGTCTAGTGAACACTGAAGCTTTCTTT
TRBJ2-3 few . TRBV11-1 CASSPRGGGTQYF TGTGCCAGCAGCCCCCGTGGGGGAGGTACGCAGTATTTT
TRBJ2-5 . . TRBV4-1 CASSQVHSGYQETQYF TGCGCCAGCAGCCAAGTCCACAGCGGGTACCAAGAGACCCAGTACTTC
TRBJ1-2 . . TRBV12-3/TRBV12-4 CASSLGSLGEGYYGYTF TGTGCCAGCAGTTTAGGGTCCTTGGGGGAAGGGTACTATGGCTACACCTTC
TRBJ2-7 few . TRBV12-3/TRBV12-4 CASSSGYFYEQYF TGTGCCAGCAGTTCTGGGTACTTTTACGAGCAGTACTTC
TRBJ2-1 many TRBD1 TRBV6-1 CASSQPGQGYNEQFF TGCGCCAGCAGCCAACCGGGACAGGGGTACAATGAGCAGTTCTTC
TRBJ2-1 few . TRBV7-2 CASSQVGSASKRDEQFF TGTGCCAGCAGCCAGGTCGGTTCGGCTAGCAAGAGGGATGAGCAGTTCTTC
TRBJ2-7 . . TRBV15 CATSRGAGYEQYF TGTGCCACCAGCAGAGGGGCGGGCTACGAGCAGTACTTC
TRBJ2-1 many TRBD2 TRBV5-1 CASSLAVSGRNEQFF TGCGCCAGCAGCTTGGCCGTTAGCGGGAGGAATGAGCAGTTCTTC
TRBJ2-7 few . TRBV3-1 CASSQGISSYEQYF TGTGCCAGCAGCCAAGGGATTAGCTCCTACGAGCAGTACTTC
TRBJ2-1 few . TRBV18 CASSTEDYNEQFF TGTGCCAGCTCTACGGAGGACTACAATGAGCAGTTCTTC
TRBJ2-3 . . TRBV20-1 CSATGYRGIADTQYF TGCAGTGCTACGGGTTATAGGGGGATAGCAGATACGCAGTATTTT
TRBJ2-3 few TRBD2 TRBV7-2 CASSPPGLAGGHDTQYF TGTGCCAGCAGCCCGCCGGGACTAGCGGGGGGACACGATACGCAGTATTTT
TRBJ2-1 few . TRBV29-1 CSVGAGSYNEQFF TGCAGCGTTGGGGCGGGCTCCTACAATGAGCAGTTCTTC
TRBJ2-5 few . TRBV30 CAWSTGSRGETQYF TGTGCCTGGAGTACCGGGTCTAGGGGGGAGACCCAGTACTTC
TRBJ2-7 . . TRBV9 CASSVDPGVLVYEQYF TGTGCCAGCAGCGTAGATCCAGGGGTTCTAGTCTACGAGCAGTACTTC
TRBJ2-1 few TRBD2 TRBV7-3 CASSLAGGGHNEQFF TGTGCCAGCAGCTTAGCGGGAGGGGGCCACAATGAGCAGTTCTTC
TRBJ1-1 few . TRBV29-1 CSVGSTEAFF TGCAGCGTTGGAAGCACTGAAGCTTTCTTT
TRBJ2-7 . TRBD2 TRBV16 CASSHPSGGKTYEQYF TGTGCCAGCAGCCACCCCAGCGGGGGGAAAACCTACGAGCAGTACTTC
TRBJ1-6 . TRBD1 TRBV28 CASTSPFLPWTGAYNSPLHF TGTGCCAGCACCTCCCCTTTTCTTCCTTGGACAGGAGCCTATAATTCACCCCTCCACTTT
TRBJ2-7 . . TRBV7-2 CASSLLKQGYEQYF TGTGCCAGCAGCCTCCTCAAGCAGGGGTACGAGCAGTACTTC
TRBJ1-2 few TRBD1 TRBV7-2 CASSLVPLQGAQSDTF TGTGCCAGCAGCTTAGTCCCCCTCCAGGGGGCGCAGTCAGACACCTTC
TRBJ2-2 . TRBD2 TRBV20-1 CSARDTSGRVPGELFF TGCAGTGCTAGAGATACAAGCGGGAGGGTACCCGGGGAGCTGTTTTTT
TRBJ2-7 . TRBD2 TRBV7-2 CASSPWTSIYEQYF TGTGCCAGCAGCCCCTGGACTAGTATCTACGAGCAGTACTTC
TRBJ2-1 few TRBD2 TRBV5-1 CASSLGKGLAGVGEQFF TGCGCCAGCAGCTTGGGGAAAGGACTAGCGGGGGTCGGTGAGCAGTTCTTC
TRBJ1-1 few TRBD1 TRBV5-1 CASSPGQGGVNTEAFF TGCGCCAGCAGCCCCGGACAGGGTGGTGTGAACACTGAAGCTTTCTTT
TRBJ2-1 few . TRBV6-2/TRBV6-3 CASSYPGRSRGNEQFF TGTGCCAGCAGTTACCCCGGGCGGAGCCGAGGAAATGAGCAGTTCTTC
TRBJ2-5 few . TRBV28 CASSRVGTQYF TGTGCCAGCAGCCGAGTGGGGACCCAGTACTTC
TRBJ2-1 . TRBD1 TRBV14 CASSQGRDRGHGEQFF TGTGCCAGCAGCCAAGGCCGGGACAGGGGGCATGGTGAGCAGTTCTTC
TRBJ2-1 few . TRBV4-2 CASSQDPRQEQFF TGTGCCAGCAGCCAAGATCCGCGACAGGAGCAGTTCTTC
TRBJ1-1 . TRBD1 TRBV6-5 CASSLRQGLMNTEAFF TGTGCCAGCAGTCTACGACAGGGGCTAATGAACACTGAAGCTTTCTTT
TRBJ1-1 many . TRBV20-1 CSASDRTAGAFF TGCAGTGCTAGTGACAGGACTGCCGGGGCTTTCTTT
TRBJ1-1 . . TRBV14 CASSLSQMGAVPNTEAFF TGTGCCAGCAGCCTTTCCCAAATGGGGGCGGTTCCAAATACTGAAGCTTTCTTT
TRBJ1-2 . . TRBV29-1 CSVDRNSWGYTF TGCAGCGTCGATCGCAACTCTTGGGGCTACACCTTC
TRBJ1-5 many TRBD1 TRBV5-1 CASSLGTGDSQPQHF TGCGCCAGCAGCTTGGGGACAGGGGATAGTCAGCCCCAGCATTTT
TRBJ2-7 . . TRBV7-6 CASSLLYARGPHEQYF TGTGCCAGCAGCTTATTGTACGCGAGAGGGCCCCACGAGCAGTACTTC
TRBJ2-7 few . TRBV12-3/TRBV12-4 CASSWLGTGREQYF TGTGCCAGCAGCTGGTTGGGGACTGGACGCGAGCAGTACTTC
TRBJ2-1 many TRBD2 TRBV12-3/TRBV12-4 CASGGLGPNNEQFF TGTGCCAGCGGGGGACTAGGACCGAACAATGAGCAGTTCTTC
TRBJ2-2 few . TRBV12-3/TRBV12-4 CASTQGRAELFF TGTGCCAGCACTCAGGGTCGTGCGGAGCTGTTTTTT
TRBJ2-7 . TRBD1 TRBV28 CASNPPDRGSEQYF TGTGCCAGCAACCCCCCGGACAGGGGATCCGAGCAGTACTTC
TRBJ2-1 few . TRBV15 CATSRESAVSYNEQFF TGTGCCACCAGCAGAGAGTCAGCGGTCTCCTACAATGAGCAGTTCTTC
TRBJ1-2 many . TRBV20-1 CSASRGDDYGYTF TGCAGTGCCAGTAGGGGGGATGACTATGGCTACACCTTC
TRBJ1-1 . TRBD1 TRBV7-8 CASSRRQGTTEAFF TGTGCCAGCAGCCGACGACAGGGAACCACTGAAGCTTTCTTT
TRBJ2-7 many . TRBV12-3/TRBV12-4 CASSFSDSSYEQYF TGTGCCAGCAGTTTCTCGGACAGCTCCTACGAGCAGTACTTC
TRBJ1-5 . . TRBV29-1 CSVDDGSNQPQHF TGCAGCGTGGACGACGGTTCAAATCAGCCCCAGCATTTT
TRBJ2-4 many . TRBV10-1 CASSEGTGDIQYF TGCGCCAGCAGTGAGGGAACCGGTGACATTCAGTACTTC
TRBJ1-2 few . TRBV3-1 CASSQLAHGGYGYTF TGTGCCAGCAGCCAACTCGCACACGGGGGTTATGGCTACACCTTC
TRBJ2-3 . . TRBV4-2 CASSQDRLALGGDTQYF TGTGCCAGCAGCCAAGATCGCCTAGCGCTTGGGGGGGATACGCAGTATTTT
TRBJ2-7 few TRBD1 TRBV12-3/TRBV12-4 CASSHRGTTVGQQYF TGTGCCAGCAGTCACAGGGGCACAACCGTCGGGCAGCAGTACTTC
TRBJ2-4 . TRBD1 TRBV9 CASSQGQGRAKNIQYF TGTGCCAGCAGCCAAGGACAGGGAAGGGCCAAAAACATTCAGTACTTC
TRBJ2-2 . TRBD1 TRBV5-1 CASSVQGAHGGELFF TGCGCCAGCAGCGTACAGGGGGCGCATGGGGGGGAGCTGTTTTTT
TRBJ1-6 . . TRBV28 CASSSPGRGSYNSPLHF TGTGCCAGCAGTTCCCCGGGGAGGGGGTCCTATAATTCACCCCTCCACTTT
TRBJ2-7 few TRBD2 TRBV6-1 CASSQPGLAGGGEQYF TGTGCCAGCAGTCAGCCGGGACTAGCGGGAGGTGGAGAGCAGTACTTC